This TCR beta chain was identified in a study of CD8 T cells in Susac syndrome. Random hexamers primed reverse transcription of about 0.45 to 1 ug RNA. One entry per CDR3 protein results from TCRdb running MiXCR on the immunoSEQ multiplex PCR reads. The repertoire holds around 70,000 distinct CDR3 sequences, with about 94% as singletons. Germline CDR1 reads PRHDT; CDR2 reads FYEKMQ (reference sequence). V was clipped by 4 bases and J by 6 bases, with 17 bases between them. The CDR3 runs 15 residues. J is TRBJ2-3 and V is TRBV13, with a tentative D call TRBD2 (6 bases). The sample comprised CD8+ T cells from PBMCs. The TCR originated in a human donor with multiple sclerosis. This chain's CDR3 is CASSSVGTQSDTQYF. As DNA, the CDR3 is TGTGCCAGCAGCTCAGTTGGGACTCAGAGCGATACGCAGTATTTT.